This T cell receptor beta chain was captured by sequencing in a study of long-term antiretroviral therapy in people with HIV. V shed 7 bases, J shed 5 bases, and the junction held 13 bases outside the gene matches. The CDR3 has 15 residues. Per the germline V gene, CDR1 is LNHDA and CDR2 is SQIVND (reference sequence). A v3.0 immunoSEQ assay was performed at survey level. Assay: immunoSEQ multiplex PCR; the TCRdb copy retains only in-frame clones and omits some. Counted here are under 35,000 clones, 95% to 97% occurring once; the ten biggest clones make up about 2.2%. The clonotype originates from a man under 40 with HIV. The rearrangement joins TRBV19 to TRBJ2-7; 8 bases are a match to TRBD2. The starting material was unsorted PBMCs, obtained roughly 6.4 years after starting antiretroviral therapy. The CDR3 loop is CASIGRGAGVDEQYF. The CDR3 DNA is TGTGCCAGTATTGGGAGGGGAGCGGGAGTAGACGAGCAGTACTTC.